These T cell receptor beta chains were read from a single sample in a study of shared clonotypes between healthy human individuals. Only in-frame clones appear in the TCRdb table, and some are missing; sequencing was by immunoSEQ multiplex PCR. The sample includes fewer than 800,000 clones, under 95% seen only once; the top ten take approximately 22%. Sequenced input: naive CD8+ T cells sorted from blood. The origin of the receptors is a man younger than 45 in good health. Both conserved end residues are part of each CDR3. The order of the fields is V gene, J gene, D gene, clone size, CDR3 protein, CDR3 DNA. D genes are given only for firm matches. A clone size is listed for some rows: how often the clone was seen (once, few, many), or a class if it is expanded.

V gene: TRBV7-9; J gene: TRBJ2-1; D gene: TRBD1; clone size: NA; CDR3 protein: CASSFGQGLRNEQFF; CDR3 DNA: TGTGCCAGCAGCTTCGGACAGGGGCTTCGCAATGAGCAGTTCTTC
V gene: TRBV27; J gene: TRBJ2-1; D gene: NA; clone size: NA; CDR3 protein: CASLSGGADNEQFF; CDR3 DNA: TGTGCCAGTTTGTCCGGGGGTGCTGACAATGAGCAGTTCTTC
V gene: TRBV13; J gene: TRBJ2-2; D gene: TRBD2; clone size: NA; CDR3 protein: CASSMTSGSRTGELFF; CDR3 DNA: TGTGCCAGCAGCATGACTAGCGGGAGTCGCACCGGGGAGCTGTTTTTT
V gene: TRBV7-2; J gene: TRBJ2-1; D gene: NA; clone size: NA; CDR3 protein: CASSPPTYEQFF; CDR3 DNA: TGTGCCAGCAGCCCCCCCACCTATGAGCAGTTCTTC
V gene: TRBV2; J gene: TRBJ1-5; D gene: NA; clone size: once; CDR3 protein: CASRTSAWDSNQPQHF; CDR3 DNA: TGTGCCAGCAGAACATCGGCATGGGACAGCAATCAGCCCCAGCATTTT
V gene: TRBV6-5; J gene: TRBJ2-5; D gene: TRBD2; clone size: NA; CDR3 protein: CASSPSGSTGETQYF; CDR3 DNA: TGTGCCAGCAGTCCTAGCGGGTCAACAGGAGAGACCCAGTACTTC
V gene: TRBV4-1; J gene: TRBJ2-1; D gene: TRBD1; clone size: NA; CDR3 protein: CASSQPDRGDDEQFF; CDR3 DNA: TGCGCCAGCAGCCAACCAGACAGGGGGGACGATGAGCAGTTCTTC
V gene: TRBV6-6; J gene: TRBJ2-1; D gene: NA; clone size: once; CDR3 protein: CASSYSGNNEQFF; CDR3 DNA: TGTGCCAGCAGTTACTCAGGGAACAATGAGCAGTTCTTC
V gene: TRBV27; J gene: TRBJ1-5; D gene: NA; clone size: NA; CDR3 protein: CASTSRGDEGQPQHF; CDR3 DNA: TGTGCCAGCACTTCAAGAGGGGATGAGGGTCAGCCCCAGCATTTT
V gene: TRBV5-5; J gene: TRBJ2-7; D gene: TRBD2; clone size: NA; CDR3 protein: CASSSFSRPGLAGVYEQYF; CDR3 DNA: TGTGCCAGCAGCTCTTTTTCGCGACCAGGACTAGCGGGAGTCTACGAGCAGTACTTC
V gene: TRBV7-2; J gene: TRBJ2-2; D gene: TRBD2; clone size: NA; CDR3 protein: CASSFRLAGVELFF; CDR3 DNA: TGTGCCAGCAGCTTTAGACTAGCGGGTGTGGAGCTGTTTTTT
V gene: TRBV6-1; J gene: TRBJ1-2; D gene: NA; clone size: NA; CDR3 protein: CASRKTAMTNYGYTF; CDR3 DNA: TGTGCCAGCAGAAAGACAGCTATGACTAACTATGGCTACACCTTC
V gene: TRBV7-9; J gene: TRBJ2-1; D gene: NA; clone size: NA; CDR3 protein: CASSLVRGDNEQFF; CDR3 DNA: TGTGCCAGCAGCTTAGTACGGGGCGACAATGAGCAGTTCTTC
V gene: TRBV7-9; J gene: TRBJ1-1; D gene: NA; clone size: NA; CDR3 protein: CASSSKQVNTEAFF; CDR3 DNA: TGTGCCAGCAGCTCGAAACAAGTGAACACTGAAGCTTTCTTT
V gene: TRBV28; J gene: TRBJ2-7; D gene: NA; clone size: NA; CDR3 protein: CASSTWVVVAESSYEQYF; CDR3 DNA: TGTGCCAGCAGCACATGGGTGGTAGTAGCAGAAAGCTCCTACGAGCAGTACTTC
V gene: TRBV2; J gene: TRBJ2-3; D gene: NA; clone size: NA; CDR3 protein: CASSYTQAADTQYF; CDR3 DNA: TGTGCCAGCAGTTATACCCAGGCGGCAGATACGCAGTATTTT
V gene: TRBV7-9; J gene: TRBJ2-7; D gene: TRBD2; clone size: NA; CDR3 protein: CASSSSGLGAGAFYEQYF; CDR3 DNA: TGTGCCAGCAGCTCTAGCGGCCTAGGGGCGGGAGCTTTCTACGAGCAGTACTTC
V gene: TRBV5-4; J gene: TRBJ2-7; D gene: TRBD2; clone size: NA; CDR3 protein: CASSDREVSYEQYF; CDR3 DNA: TGTGCCAGCAGCGACCGGGAGGTCTCCTACGAGCAGTACTTC
V gene: TRBV5-6; J gene: TRBJ2-1; D gene: TRBD2; clone size: NA; CDR3 protein: CASSPGTTNEQFF; CDR3 DNA: TGTGCCAGCAGCCCGGGGACTACCAATGAGCAGTTCTTC
V gene: TRBV11-1; J gene: TRBJ2-3; D gene: NA; clone size: NA; CDR3 protein: CASSLVLGSTDTQYF; CDR3 DNA: TGTGCCAGCAGCTTAGTGCTAGGAAGCACAGATACGCAGTATTTT
V gene: TRBV5-5; J gene: TRBJ2-1; D gene: NA; clone size: NA; CDR3 protein: CASSTEAVEQFF; CDR3 DNA: TGTGCCAGCAGCACGGAAGCGGTTGAGCAGTTCTTC
V gene: TRBV10-3; J gene: TRBJ1-3; D gene: NA; clone size: few; CDR3 protein: CAISERGAGNTIYF; CDR3 DNA: TGTGCCATCAGTGAACGGGGAGCTGGAAACACCATATATTTT
V gene: TRBV29-1; J gene: TRBJ2-1; D gene: NA; clone size: NA; CDR3 protein: CSVEGSNEQFF; CDR3 DNA: TGCAGCGTTGAGGGGAGCAATGAGCAGTTCTTC
V gene: TRBV5-8; J gene: TRBJ2-3; D gene: TRBD1; clone size: NA; CDR3 protein: CASSSGTANTDTQYF; CDR3 DNA: TGTGCCAGCAGCTCCGGGACAGCAAACACAGATACGCAGTATTTT
V gene: TRBV19; J gene: TRBJ2-1; D gene: NA; clone size: NA; CDR3 protein: CASSIEPGGRRGVNEQFF; CDR3 DNA: TGTGCCAGTAGTATAGAACCAGGAGGGCGGAGAGGGGTCAATGAGCAGTTCTTC
V gene: TRBV6-5; J gene: TRBJ2-1; D gene: NA; clone size: NA; CDR3 protein: CASSYYGDESNEQFF; CDR3 DNA: TGTGCCAGCAGTTACTATGGCGATGAAAGCAATGAGCAGTTCTTC
V gene: TRBV5-4; J gene: TRBJ2-2; D gene: NA; clone size: NA; CDR3 protein: CASSAHMGTGELFF; CDR3 DNA: TGTGCCAGCAGCGCGCACATGGGCACCGGGGAGCTGTTTTTT
V gene: TRBV13; J gene: TRBJ2-1; D gene: NA; clone size: NA; CDR3 protein: CASSFSPTVPNEQFF; CDR3 DNA: TGTGCCAGCAGCTTTTCCCCGACAGTACCAAATGAGCAGTTCTTC
V gene: TRBV29-1; J gene: TRBJ2-6; D gene: NA; clone size: NA; CDR3 protein: CSVEDFRLNSGANVLTF; CDR3 DNA: TGCAGCGTTGAAGATTTTCGGCTTAACTCTGGGGCCAACGTCCTGACTTTC
V gene: TRBV2; J gene: TRBJ1-2; D gene: TRBD1; clone size: NA; CDR3 protein: CASSPRLGQGAFYGYTF; CDR3 DNA: TGTGCCAGCAGTCCGAGACTGGGACAGGGGGCCTTCTATGGCTACACCTTC
V gene: TRBV27; J gene: TRBJ2-3; D gene: TRBD2; clone size: NA; CDR3 protein: CASSLSVTSVSSTDTQYF; CDR3 DNA: TGTGCCAGCAGTTTATCCGTGACTAGCGTGTCTAGCACAGATACGCAGTATTTT
V gene: TRBV11-2; J gene: TRBJ2-7; D gene: TRBD1; clone size: NA; CDR3 protein: CASSLDRGSAYEQYF; CDR3 DNA: TGTGCCAGCAGCTTGGACAGGGGTTCGGCCTACGAGCAGTACTTC
V gene: TRBV25-1; J gene: TRBJ2-2; D gene: NA; clone size: NA; CDR3 protein: CASSEYSAGELFF; CDR3 DNA: TGTGCCAGCAGTGAATACAGCGCCGGGGAGCTGTTTTTT
V gene: TRBV27; J gene: TRBJ2-7; D gene: NA; clone size: NA; CDR3 protein: CASSLSWGHPYEQYF; CDR3 DNA: TGTGCCAGCAGTTTATCGTGGGGACACCCCTACGAGCAGTACTTC
V gene: TRBV4-1; J gene: TRBJ1-5; D gene: NA; clone size: NA; CDR3 protein: CASSQIQTQPQHF; CDR3 DNA: TGCGCCAGCAGCCAAATCCAGACTCAGCCCCAGCATTTT
V gene: TRBV6-1; J gene: TRBJ2-3; D gene: NA; clone size: NA; CDR3 protein: CASSEGTASWDTQYF; CDR3 DNA: TGTGCCAGCAGTGAAGGGACCGCATCCTGGGATACGCAGTATTTT
V gene: TRBV9; J gene: TRBJ2-7; D gene: TRBD1; clone size: NA; CDR3 protein: CASGQGAGEQYF; CDR3 DNA: TGTGCCAGCGGACAGGGGGCTGGAGAGCAGTACTTC
V gene: TRBV11-2; J gene: TRBJ2-1; D gene: TRBD2; clone size: NA; CDR3 protein: CASSTLTHWTSVDEQFF; CDR3 DNA: TGTGCCAGCAGCACCTTAACTCATTGGACTAGCGTAGATGAGCAGTTCTTC
V gene: TRBV6-5; J gene: TRBJ2-7; D gene: NA; clone size: once; CDR3 protein: CASSYSPQGATYEQYF; CDR3 DNA: TGTGCCAGCAGTTACTCCCCCCAGGGAGCAACCTACGAGCAGTACTTC